What follows is one TCR beta chain and its context. What it binds is unknown. The sample belongs to a study of cytomegalovirus exposure and HLA in healthy donors. Whole-study results and caveats: Most of the CMV-associated TCR beta chains (in a later analysis) appeared to be HLA-restricted. Links to common viral pathogens appeared, in a later analysis, for several of the most significant clusters.

The trim removed 3 bases at V and 7 bases at J, leaving 9 bases unmatched. CDR3 size: 15 residues. Germline CDR1 and CDR2: MNHEY and SMNVEV (reference sequence). The PCR ran on 60 Vbeta and 13 Jbeta primers. The protocol was immunoSEQ multiplex PCR, while the TCRdb copy is restricted to in-frame clones and leaves out a portion. The sample includes about 140,000 clones, about 71% of them seen just once. The chain links TRBV27 to TRBJ1-2; 9 nucleotides match TRBD1. The sequence was collected from a woman aged 60 to 75 in good health and CMV-seropositive. Sequencing was done on a sample of PBMCs. The CDR3, as DNA: TGTGCCAGCAGTTTTACCGGACAGGGGTTCGCTGGCTACACCTTC. Translated, it gives CASSFTGQGFAGYTF.